One sample yielded the 10 T cell receptor beta chains listed below, sequenced in a study of T-cell memory formation after mild COVID-19. MiXCR, run by TCRdb on the 5' RACE reads, gives a single entry per CDR3 protein. The sample shows some 300,000 distinct CDR3 sequences, 20% to 25% of them seen only once. Input material: PBMCs or a T cell subset sorted from them (not recorded which). The source is a man younger than 35 who had mild COVID-19 (a few samples of this study predate the infection). Cell type and time point are not known.

The chain uses TRBV7-9 and TRBJ2-5; D is unresolved. With 5 bases removed from V and 0 bases from J, the gap between germline ends came to 13 bases. Germline V gene lookup returns CDR1 SEHNR and CDR2 FQNEAQ (reference sequence). This CDR3 has 15 amino acids. CDR3 amino acids: CASSPATTDQETQYF. CDR3 in DNA: TGTGCCAGCAGCCCGGCGACAACGGACCAAGAGACCCAGTACTTC.

The CDR3 region has the DNA TGTGCCAGCAGTCCCCTGGACAGGGAAGAGACCCAGTACTTC. Translation gives CASSPLDREETQYF. J is TRBJ2-5 and V is TRBV27, with 8 bases fitting TRBD1. The ends lost 5 bases at V and 3 bases at J; junction bases unmatched: 5. The CDR3 has 14 amino acids. Germline CDR1 reads MNHEY; CDR2 reads SMNVEV (reference sequence).

This clonotype was seen once. The chain recombines TRBV6-2 or TRBV6-3 with TRBJ2-5; D not resolved. CDR3 size: 12 residues. Germline loops: CDR1 MNHEY, CDR2 SVGEGT. With 6 bases removed from V and 5 bases from J, the gap between germline ends came to 10 bases. The CDR3 DNA reads as TGTGCCAGCAGGAGGACCGCCGAGACCCAGTACTTC. Encoded protein: CASRRTAETQYF.

This clonotype has a count of ten or more. CDR3 DNA: TGCAGTGCTAGCGGGGCCCAGGGTCAGCCCCAGCATTTT. Protein sequence: CSASGAQGQPQHF. The chain combines TRBV20-1 with TRBJ1-5; TRBD1 is a possible D gene (5 bases). The CDR3 length is 13 residues. CDR1 and CDR2 from the germline V gene are DFQATT and SNEGSKA (reference sequence). Trimming took off 3 bases at V and 6 bases at J, with 12 bases between the two ends.

V is TRBV2 and J is TRBJ2-2; unclear D gene. The germline V gene has CDR1 SNHLY and CDR2 FYNNEI. V lost 0 bases and J 3 bases, leaving 5 bases between the germline ends. This CDR3 is built from 14 residues. Written as DNA, the CDR3 is TGTGCCAGCAGTGAAGCCCTCTACACCGGGGAGCTGTTTTTT. Residues: CASSEALYTGELFF.

This chain links TRBV5-1 with TRBJ2-3; no reliable D call. There are 16 residues in the CDR3. Germline lookup yields CDR1 SGHRS and CDR2 YFSETQ. V lost 2 bases and J 0 bases, leaving 13 bases between the germline ends. The CDR3 bases are TGCGCCAGCAGCTTACCGGTGATCACTAGCACAGATACGCAGTATTTT. It encodes CASSLPVITSTDTQYF.

There are a few counts of this clonotype. The chain combines TRBV12-3 or TRBV12-4 with TRBJ2-7, with 10 bases that match TRBD1. With V trimmed by 3 bases and J by 6 bases, 2 bases remained unmatched. There are 13 residues in the CDR3. CDR3 region: CASSFRTGGEQYF. The CDR3 DNA reads TGTGCCAGCAGTTTTCGGACAGGGGGCGAGCAGTACTTC.

This clonotype has a handful of counts. The genes are TRBV15 and TRBJ2-7; weak D call: TRBD2 (6 bases). The germline V and J ends were trimmed by 0 bases and 5 bases, with 11 bases remaining between them. The CDR3 length is 14 residues. Germline CDR1 is LNHNV and CDR2 is YYDKDF (reference sequence). In nucleotides, the CDR3 is TGTGCCACCAGCAGAGATCCGCGGGGCCACGAGCAGTACTTC. This codes for CATSRDPRGHEQYF.

This clonotype showed up just a few times. The CDR3: CASSVGAGVSTDTQYF. In nucleotides, the CDR3 is TGTGCCAGCAGCGTAGGGGCGGGGGTAAGCACAGATACGCAGTATTTT. V is TRBV9 and J is TRBJ2-3; TRBD2 matches 7 bases. Trimming took 0 bases from V and 0 from J; bases not matched to a gene: 4. The length of the CDR3 is 16 residues. Germline V gene data show CDR1 as SGDLS and CDR2 as YYNGEE. Full variable domain (missing parts from reference TRBV9 and TRBJ2-3): DSGVTQTPKHLITATGQRVTLRCSPRSGDLSVYWYQQSLDQGLQFLIQYYNGEERAKGNILERFSAQQFPDLHSELNLSSLELGDSALYFCASSVGAGVSTDTQYFGPGTRLTVL.

This clonotype was picked up a small number of times. V usage is TRBV5-1 and J usage is TRBJ2-1, with D possibly matching TRBD1 (6 bases). CDR1 and CDR2 from the germline V gene are SGHRS and YFSETQ. The V gene lost 4 bases and the J gene lost 3 bases, with 14 bases spanning the gap. The CDR3 loop spans 15 amino acids. Here the CDR3 DNA reads TGCGCCAGCAGCCCCCCCCAGGGGCACTACAATGAGCAGTTCTTC. Its protein is CASSPPQGHYNEQFF.